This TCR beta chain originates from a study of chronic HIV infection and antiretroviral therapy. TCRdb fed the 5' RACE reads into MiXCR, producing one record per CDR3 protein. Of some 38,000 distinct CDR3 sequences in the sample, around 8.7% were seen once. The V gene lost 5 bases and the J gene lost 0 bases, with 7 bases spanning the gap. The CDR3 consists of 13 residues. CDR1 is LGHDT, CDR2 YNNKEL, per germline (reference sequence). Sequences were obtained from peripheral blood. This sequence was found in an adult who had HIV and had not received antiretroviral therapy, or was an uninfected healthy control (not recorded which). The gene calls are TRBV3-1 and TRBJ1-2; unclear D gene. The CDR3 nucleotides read TGTGCCAGCAGCGGTACCACTAACTATGGCTACACCTTC. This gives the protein CASSGTTNYGYTF.